Following are 7 T cell receptor beta chains from one sample sequenced in a study of CD8 T cells in Susac syndrome. With random hexamers, reverse transcription was performed on about 0.5 to 1 ug of RNA. TCRdb analysed the immunoSEQ multiplex PCR reads with MiXCR anew, one entry per CDR3 protein. The sample holds some 150,000 distinct CDR3 sequences, almost 96% seen once. The sequenced material came from CD4+ T cells from PBMCs. The receptor set was obtained from a human donor with Susac syndrome.

The chain employs TRBV25-1 and TRBJ1-2; D possibly corresponds to TRBD1 (6 bases). CDR1 is MGHDK and CDR2 is SYGVNS in the germline V gene. V lost 3 bases and J lost 4, with 6 bases in between. The length of the CDR3 is 12 residues. The CDR3, as DNA: TGTGCCAGCAGTGACAGGGGCTATGGCTACACCTTC. Translated: CASSDRGYGYTF.

The chain uses TRBV6-5 and TRBJ1-3; D remains unclear. The length of the CDR3 is 15 residues. Trimming left V 5 bases short and J 0 bases short, with 11 bases between. CDR1 and CDR2 (germline): MNHEY, SVGAGI. In nucleotides, the CDR3 is TGTGCCAGCAGTCGTGGACTCAGCTCTGGAAACACCATATATTTT. Translation: CASSRGLSSGNTIYF.

The V and J genes are TRBV29-1 and TRBJ2-7; the match to TRBD2 covers 7 bases. Germline values: CDR1 SQVTM, CDR2 ANQGSEA. V lost 7 bases and J lost 6; bases outside the gene matches: 12. CDR3 size: 13 residues. The CDR3 is CSAHLGGDGEQYF. As DNA, the CDR3 is TGCAGCGCCCACTTGGGGGGGGACGGCGAGCAGTACTTC.

This sequence joins TRBV27 and TRBJ2-4; 7 nucleotides align to TRBD2. The CDR3 is 16 amino acids. The ends lost 4 bases at V and 1 base at J; junction bases unmatched: 7. Per the germline V gene, CDR1 is MNHEY and CDR2 is SMNVEV (reference sequence). CDR3 nucleotides: TGTGCCAGCAGTTCCTACTTGGGAGGGGCCAAAAACATTCAGTACTTC. This sequence encodes CASSSYLGGAKNIQYF.

The rearrangement joins TRBV23-1 to TRBJ2-5; 11 bases match TRBD2. TRBV23-1 is identified as an open reading frame with a role that is uncertain. The CDR3 consists of 18 residues. V was pared by 2 bases and J by 5 bases, with 13 bases of the junction left unmatched. In DNA, the CDR3 is TGCGCCAGCAGTCAAGCCGGGACTAGCGGCCTCGGGGCGGAGACCCAGTACTTC. It codes for CASSQAGTSGLGAETQYF.

The rearrangement joins TRBV11-2 to TRBJ2-3, with TRBD2 as a possible D gene (5 bases). V gave up 6 bases and J gave up 0 bases, with 10 bases separating them. The CDR3 consists of 14 residues. CDR1 and CDR2 (germline): SGHAT, FQNNGV. This chain's CDR3 is CASRSAGSTDTQYF. In nucleotides, the CDR3 is TGTGCCAGCAGATCCGCGGGTAGCACAGATACGCAGTATTTT.

The chain uses TRBV5-1 and TRBJ2-7, with D perhaps matching TRBD2 (5 bases). Between the trimmed V and J ends, which lost 2 bases and 4 bases, there was a span of 10 bases. This CDR3 spans 13 amino acids. Germline loops: CDR1 SGHRS, CDR2 YFSETQ. CDR3 protein: CASSLPGEYEQYF. CDR3 DNA: TGCGCCAGCAGCTTACCCGGGGAGTACGAGCAGTACTTC.